The 4 T cell receptor beta chains in this list originate from one sample, sequenced in a study of cytomegalovirus exposure and HLA in healthy donors. The PCR ran on 60 Vbeta and 13 Jbeta primers. Some clones are missing from TCRdb's copy, which holds only in-frame ones; the method was immunoSEQ multiplex PCR. This repertoire shows approximately 210,000 clones, roughly 80% found once; its top ten account for 0.35% to 0.5%. The sample consisted of PBMCs. The receptors come from a male donor in good health and CMV-seropositive.

J is TRBJ2-1 and V is TRBV21-1; the tabulated D call, TRBD1, remains unverified against the DNA. TRBV21-1 is a pseudogene. This CDR3 is built from 16 residues. This CDR3 is CASSVTPGTGYNEQFF. DNA for the CDR3: TGTGCCAGCAGCGTAACTCCCGGGACAGGCTACAATGAGCAGTTCTTC.

The rearrangement links TRBV20-1 to TRBJ2-3; D unresolved. V was clipped by 6 bases and J by 2 bases, with 6 bases between them. Germline V gene lookup returns CDR1 DFQATT and CDR2 SNEGSKA (reference sequence). This CDR3 is 11 amino acids long. The CDR3, as DNA: TGCAGTGCCAGACTCACAGATACGCAGTATTTT. It yields the protein CSARLTDTQYF.

This chain links TRBV7-6 with TRBJ2-3, with 9 bases fitting TRBD2. CDR1 and CDR2 from the germline V gene are SGHVS and FNYEAQ. The CDR3 consists of 17 residues. With V trimmed by 1 base and J by 3 bases, 8 bases remained unmatched. The CDR3 loop reads CASSLGASGASTDTQYF. The CDR3 DNA reads TGTGCCAGCAGCTTAGGAGCTAGCGGGGCGTCTACAGATACGCAGTATTTT. The variable domain in full, with the rest retrieved from reference TRBV7-6 and TRBJ2-3, is GAGVSQSPRYKVTKRGQDVALRCDPISGHVSLYWYRQALGQGPEFLTYFNYEAQQDKSGLPNDRFSAERPEGSISTLTIQRTEQRDSAMYRCASSLGASGASTDTQYFGPGTRLTVL.

The count of this clone is one. V gene TRBV9 combines with J gene TRBJ1-1, with D possibly being TRBD1 (5 bases). V shed 0 bases and J shed 3 bases, with 15 bases lying between them. The length of the CDR3 is 16 residues. Germline-derived CDR1 and CDR2 are SGDLS and YYNGEE. The CDR3 protein is CASSVDSLQGYTEAFF. The DNA for the CDR3 is TGTGCCAGCAGCGTAGACTCCCTCCAGGGATACACTGAAGCTTTCTTT.